This T cell receptor beta chain is from a study of T cell repertoires in cytomegalovirus infection. The wider study: It was recently identified HLA-C-restricted and well-studied HLA-B-restricted CMV epitopes that the study used.

The germline gives CDR1 MGHRA, CDR2 YSYEKL. Trimming shortened V by 1 base and J by 2 bases, and 15 bases separated the two germline ends. The CDR3 totals 16 residues. TCRdb fed the reads into MiXCR, producing one record per CDR3 protein. Of roughly 340,000 distinct CDR3 sequences in the sample, 29% are singletons; the top ten hold around 18%. This clonotype showed up just a few times. Its antigen is currently unknown. Study-level points and caveats: The ex vivo response showed dominance by HLA-C-restricted CMV-specific TCR beta clonotypes.

This chain uses TRBV4-1 with TRBJ2-7; the D gene is possibly TRBD1 (5 bases). Here the sequenced sample was cultured PBMCs, taken from culture after CMV antigen stimulation. This clonotype was sampled from a human donor in good health (CMV status not recorded). Some clones in this sample may be carry-over from other donors' samples. DNA for the CDR3: TGCGCCAGCAGCCAAGTGGGAATGACAGATACCTACGAGCAGTACTTC. This encodes CASSQVGMTDTYEQYF.